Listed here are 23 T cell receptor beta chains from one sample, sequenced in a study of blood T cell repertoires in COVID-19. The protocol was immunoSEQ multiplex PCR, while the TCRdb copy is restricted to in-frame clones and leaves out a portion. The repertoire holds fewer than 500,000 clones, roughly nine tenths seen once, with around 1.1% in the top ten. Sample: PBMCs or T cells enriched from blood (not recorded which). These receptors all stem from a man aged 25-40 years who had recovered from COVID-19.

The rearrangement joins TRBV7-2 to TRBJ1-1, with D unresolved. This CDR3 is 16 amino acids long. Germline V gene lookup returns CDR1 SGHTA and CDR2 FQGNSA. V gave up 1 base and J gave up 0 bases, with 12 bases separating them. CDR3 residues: CASSLDWGGMNTEAFF. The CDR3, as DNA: TGTGCCAGCAGCTTAGACTGGGGAGGGATGAACACTGAAGCTTTCTTT.

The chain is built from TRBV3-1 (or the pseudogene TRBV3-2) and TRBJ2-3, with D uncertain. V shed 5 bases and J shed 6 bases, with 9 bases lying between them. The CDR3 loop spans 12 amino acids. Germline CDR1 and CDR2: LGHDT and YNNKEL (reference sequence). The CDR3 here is CASSSTTDTQYF. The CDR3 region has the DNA TGTGCCAGCAGCTCAACAACCGATACGCAGTATTTT.

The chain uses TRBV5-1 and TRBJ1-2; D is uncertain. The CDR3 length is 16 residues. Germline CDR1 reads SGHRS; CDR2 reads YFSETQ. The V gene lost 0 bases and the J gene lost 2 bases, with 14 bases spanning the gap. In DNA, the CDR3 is TGCGCCAGCAGCTTGGTAGCCGCCACTCTAAACTATGGCTACACCTTC. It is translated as CASSLVAATLNYGYTF.

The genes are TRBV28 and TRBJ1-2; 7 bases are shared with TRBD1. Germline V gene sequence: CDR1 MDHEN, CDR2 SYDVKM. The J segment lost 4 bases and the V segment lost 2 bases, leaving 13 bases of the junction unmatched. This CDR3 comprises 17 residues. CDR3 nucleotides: TGTGCCAGCAGTTTAGACCCGATAAGACAGGGTGGCTATGGCTACACCTTC. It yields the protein CASSLDPIRQGGYGYTF.

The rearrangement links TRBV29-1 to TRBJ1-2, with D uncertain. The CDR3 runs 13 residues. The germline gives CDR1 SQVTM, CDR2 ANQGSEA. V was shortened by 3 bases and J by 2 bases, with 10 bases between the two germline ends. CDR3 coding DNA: TGCAGCGTTGAGTCGGGGTGGAACTATGGCTACACCTTC. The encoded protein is CSVESGWNYGYTF.

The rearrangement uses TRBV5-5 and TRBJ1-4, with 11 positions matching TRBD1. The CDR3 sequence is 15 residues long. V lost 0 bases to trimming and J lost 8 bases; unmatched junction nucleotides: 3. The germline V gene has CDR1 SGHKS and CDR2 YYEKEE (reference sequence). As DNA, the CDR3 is TGTGCCAGCAGCTTGGAGGGACAGGGGGGCGAAAAACTGTTTTTT. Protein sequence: CASSLEGQGGEKLFF.

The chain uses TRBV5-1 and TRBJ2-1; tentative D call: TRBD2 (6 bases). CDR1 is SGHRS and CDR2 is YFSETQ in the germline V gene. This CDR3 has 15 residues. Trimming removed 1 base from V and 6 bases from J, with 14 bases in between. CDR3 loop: CASSLSFGGSNEQFF. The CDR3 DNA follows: TGCGCCAGCAGCTTGTCGTTTGGAGGGAGCAATGAGCAGTTCTTC.

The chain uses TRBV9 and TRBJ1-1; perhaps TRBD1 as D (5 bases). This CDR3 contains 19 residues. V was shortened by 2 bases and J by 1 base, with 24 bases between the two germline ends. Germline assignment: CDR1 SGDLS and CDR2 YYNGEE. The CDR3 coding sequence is TGTGCCAGCAGCGTGGGGTCCGGGGGAAAGGTTTTCAGGAACACTGAAGCTTTCTTT. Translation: CASSVGSGGKVFRNTEAFF.

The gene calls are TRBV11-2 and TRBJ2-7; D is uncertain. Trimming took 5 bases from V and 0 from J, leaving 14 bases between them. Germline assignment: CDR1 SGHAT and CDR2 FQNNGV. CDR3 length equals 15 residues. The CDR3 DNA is TGTGCCAGCAGCGGATCCGGGTTCCTCTCCTACGAGCAGTACTTC. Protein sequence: CASSGSGFLSYEQYF. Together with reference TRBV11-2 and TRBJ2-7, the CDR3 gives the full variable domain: EAGVAQSPRYKIIEKRQSVAFWCNPISGHATLYWYQQILGQGPKLLIQFQNNGVVDDSQLPKDRFSAERLKGVDSTLKIQPAKLEDSAVYLCASSGSGFLSYEQYFGPGTRLTVT.

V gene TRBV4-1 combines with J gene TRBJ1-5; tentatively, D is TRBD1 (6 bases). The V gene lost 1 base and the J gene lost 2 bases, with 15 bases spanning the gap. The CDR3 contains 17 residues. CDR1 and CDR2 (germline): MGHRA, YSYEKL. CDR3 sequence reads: CASSQGQGLGGNQPQHF. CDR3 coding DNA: TGCGCCAGCAGCCAAGGTCAGGGGCTCGGTGGCAATCAGCCCCAGCATTTT.

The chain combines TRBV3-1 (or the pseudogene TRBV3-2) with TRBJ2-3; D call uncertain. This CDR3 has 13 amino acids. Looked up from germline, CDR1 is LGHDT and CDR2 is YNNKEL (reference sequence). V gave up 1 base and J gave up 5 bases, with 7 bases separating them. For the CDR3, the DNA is TGTGCCAGCAGCCAAGGTCTAGAAGATACGCAGTATTTT. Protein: CASSQGLEDTQYF.

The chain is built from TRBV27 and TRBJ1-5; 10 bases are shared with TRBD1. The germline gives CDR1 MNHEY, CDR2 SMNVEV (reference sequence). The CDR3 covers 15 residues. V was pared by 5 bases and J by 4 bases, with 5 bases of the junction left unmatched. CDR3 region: CASSRTGGGNQPQHF. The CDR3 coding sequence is TGTGCCAGCAGTAGGACAGGGGGAGGGAATCAGCCCCAGCATTTT.

The CDR3 DNA sequence: TGTGCCAGCAGCCGATCGGGGGAGAACGAGCAGTACTTC. Protein: CASSRSGENEQYF. This sequence joins TRBV6-5 and TRBJ2-7; possible D gene TRBD2, 6 bases. Germline CDR1 is MNHEY and CDR2 is SVGAGI. The CDR3 is made up of 13 amino acids. The V gene lost 6 bases and the J gene lost 5 bases, with 14 bases spanning the gap.

The CDR3, as DNA: TGCGCCACAGCCAGGGGAGACACAGATACGCAGTATTTT. Protein sequence: CATARGDTDTQYF. The V call is TRBV4-1, the J call TRBJ2-3; tentatively, D is TRBD1 (6 bases). The CDR3 consists of 13 residues. From germline, CDR1 is MGHRA and CDR2 YSYEKL. V was trimmed by 10 bases and J by 2 bases, leaving 13 bases between them.

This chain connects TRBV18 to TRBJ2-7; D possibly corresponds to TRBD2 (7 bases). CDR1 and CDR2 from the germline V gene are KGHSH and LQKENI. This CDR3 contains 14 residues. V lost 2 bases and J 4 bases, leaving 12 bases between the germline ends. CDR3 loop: CASSPAGAGYEQYF. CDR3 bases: TGTGCCAGCTCACCAGCGGGGGCAGGATACGAGCAGTACTTC. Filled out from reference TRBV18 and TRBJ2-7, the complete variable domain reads NAGVMQNPRHLVRRRGQEARLRCSPMKGHSHVYWYRQLPEEGLKFMVYLQKENIIDESGMPKERFSAEFPKEGPSILRIQQVVRGDSAAYFCASSPAGAGYEQYFGPGTRLTVT.

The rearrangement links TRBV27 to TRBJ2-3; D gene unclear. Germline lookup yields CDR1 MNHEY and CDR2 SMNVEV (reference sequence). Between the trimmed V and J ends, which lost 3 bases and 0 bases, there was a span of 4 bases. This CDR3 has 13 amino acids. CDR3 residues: CASSFSSTDTQYF. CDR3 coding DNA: TGTGCCAGCAGTTTTTCGAGCACAGATACGCAGTATTTT.

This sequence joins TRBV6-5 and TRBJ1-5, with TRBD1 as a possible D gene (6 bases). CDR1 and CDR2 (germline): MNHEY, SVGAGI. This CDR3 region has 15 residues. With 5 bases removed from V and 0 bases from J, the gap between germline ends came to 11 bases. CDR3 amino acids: CASSPDRFSNQPQHF. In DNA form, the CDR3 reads TGTGCCAGCAGTCCCGACAGGTTTAGCAATCAGCCCCAGCATTTT.

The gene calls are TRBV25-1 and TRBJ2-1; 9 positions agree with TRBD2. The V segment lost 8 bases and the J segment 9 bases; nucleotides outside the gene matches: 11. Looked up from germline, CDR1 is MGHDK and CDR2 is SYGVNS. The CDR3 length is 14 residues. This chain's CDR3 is CASSQAGGGGEQFF. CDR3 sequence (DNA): TGTGCCAGCTCTCAAGCGGGAGGAGGGGGTGAGCAGTTCTTC. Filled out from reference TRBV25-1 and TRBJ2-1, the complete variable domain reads EADIYQTPRYLVIGTGKKITLECSQTMGHDKMYWYQQDPGMELHLIHYSYGVNSTEKGDLSSESTVSRIRTEHFPLTLESARPSHTSQYLCASSQAGGGGEQFFGPGTRLTVL.

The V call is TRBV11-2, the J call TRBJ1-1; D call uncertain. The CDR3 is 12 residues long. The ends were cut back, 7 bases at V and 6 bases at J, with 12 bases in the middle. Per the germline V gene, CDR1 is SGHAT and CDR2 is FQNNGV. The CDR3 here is CASKRGVSEAFF. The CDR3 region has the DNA TGTGCCAGCAAAAGAGGAGTTTCTGAAGCTTTCTTT.

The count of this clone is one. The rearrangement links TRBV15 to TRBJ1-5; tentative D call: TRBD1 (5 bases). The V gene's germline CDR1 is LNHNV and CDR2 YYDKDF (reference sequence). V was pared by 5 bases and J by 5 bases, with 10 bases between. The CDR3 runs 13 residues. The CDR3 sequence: CATSWGTDQPQHF. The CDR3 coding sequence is TGTGCCACCAGCTGGGGGACTGATCAGCCCCAGCATTTT.

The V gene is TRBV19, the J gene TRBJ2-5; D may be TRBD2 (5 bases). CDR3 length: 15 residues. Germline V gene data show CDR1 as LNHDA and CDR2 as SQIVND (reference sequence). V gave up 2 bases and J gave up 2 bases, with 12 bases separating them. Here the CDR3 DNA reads TGTGCCAGTAGTATAATAGCGAGCGTGCAAGAGACCCAGTACTTC. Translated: CASSIIASVQETQYF.

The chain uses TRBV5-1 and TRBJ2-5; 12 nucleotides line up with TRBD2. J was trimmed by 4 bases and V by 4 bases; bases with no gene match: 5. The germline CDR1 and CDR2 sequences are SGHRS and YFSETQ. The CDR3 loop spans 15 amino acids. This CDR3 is CASSQTSGSIETQYF. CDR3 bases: TGCGCCAGCAGCCAGACTAGCGGGAGCATAGAGACCCAGTACTTC. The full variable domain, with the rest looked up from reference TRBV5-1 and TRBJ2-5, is KAGVTQTPRYLIKTRGQQVTLSCSPISGHRSVSWYQQTPGQGLQFLFEYFSETQRNKGNFPGRFSGRQFSNSRSEMNVSTLELGDSALYLCASSQTSGSIETQYFGPGTRLLVL.

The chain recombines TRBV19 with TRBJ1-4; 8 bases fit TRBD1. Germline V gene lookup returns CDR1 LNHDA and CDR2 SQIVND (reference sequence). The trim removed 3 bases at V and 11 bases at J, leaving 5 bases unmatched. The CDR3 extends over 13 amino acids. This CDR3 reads CASSIGTGGKLFF. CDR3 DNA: TGTGCCAGTAGTATTGGGACAGGAGGTAAACTGTTTTTT.